This T cell receptor (beta chain) is from a study of PD-1 blockade in mismatch repair-deficient tumors. V lost 0 bases to trimming and J lost 5 bases, with 8 bases between them. In germline, CDR1 is LNHNV, CDR2 YYDKDF (reference sequence). The CDR3 consists of 14 residues. TCRdb's table, derived via immunoSEQ multiplex PCR, lists solely in-frame clones and lacks some. The data contain under 95,000 clones, approximately 84% of them seen just once; the ten biggest clones take up 2.5% to 3%. The chain combines TRBV15 with TRBJ2-1; the D is unclear. This receptor was obtained from an adult with mismatch repair-deficient cancer. Material: peripheral blood, obtained 12 weeks after starting pembrolizumab. CDR3 protein: CATSRDLSNNEQFF. For the CDR3, the DNA is TGTGCCACCAGCAGAGATCTTAGCAACAATGAGCAGTTCTTC.